This TCR beta chain appears in the sequencing data of a study of cytomegalovirus exposure and HLA in healthy donors. Study-wide points: In vitro assays verified that three CMV-associated chains recognized CMV antigens specifically.

At collection, donors were nominally healthy, but unrecorded immune exposures were probable. A multiplex PCR was run with 60 Vbeta primers and 13 Jbeta primers. As originally analysed: In a later analysis, the count reached roughly 80 million unique TCR beta chains, with about 12 million shared. Sequencing used immunoSEQ multiplex PCR; TCRdb keeps in-frame clones, though not all of them. The DNA gave D and trimming, while V, J and clone size come from that table. The table records some 190,000 clones, 65% to 85% of them present only once. On this clone itself: Its antigen is as yet unknown.

The CDR3 loop spans 15 amino acids. After removal of 2 bases from V and 5 bases from J, the junction contained 8 bases not matched to a gene. Germline lookup yields CDR1 ENHRY and CDR2 SYGVKD. The genes are TRBV10-3 and TRBJ2-5; 7 bases agree with TRBD2. Sequencing was done on a sample of PBMCs. The TCR was taken from a girl aged 5 to 17 in good health and CMV-seropositive. The CDR3 reads CAISEGLGVRETQYF. DNA of the CDR3: TGTGCCATCAGTGAGGGACTAGGGGTGCGGGAGACCCAGTACTTC.